Below are 5 T cell receptor beta chains sequenced from a single sample in a study of human T cells and chemical hapten exposure. TCRdb re-called the RACE reads with MiXCR, one entry per CDR3 protein. The sample has 190,000 or so distinct CDR3 sequences; more than 20% are singletons. Documented time point: patch test 3, about 24 weeks after DPC sensitization. Noted treatment: therapeutic diphenylcyclopropenone sensitization with weekly scalp DPC. This sample comprised whole blood, obtained in connection with sensitization to the hapten diphenylcyclopropenone (DPC). These receptors all come from a woman in her 40s with alopecia areata. Some clones in this sample may be carry-over from other donors' samples.

This clonotype was seen only a few times. The chain uses TRBV12-5 and TRBJ2-7; D is perhaps TRBD1 or TRBD2 (5 bases each). Trimming took 1 base from V and 2 from J, leaving 15 bases between them. Looked up from germline, CDR1 is LGHNT and CDR2 is FRNRAP. The CDR3 length is 16 residues. In nucleotides, the CDR3 is TGTGCTAGTGGTTTGGCGACGGGGCCAGCGGCCTACGAGCAGTACTTC. Its protein is CASGLATGPAAYEQYF.

The chain links TRBV20-1 to TRBJ2-4, with 7 bases lining up with TRBD2. V dropped 0 bases and J dropped 9; count of bases not matched to a gene: 11. This CDR3 is 15 amino acids long. CDR1 is DFQATT, CDR2 SNEGSKA, per germline (reference sequence). The DNA for the CDR3 is TGCAGTGCTAGAGATCCCATAGGGAGGGGAGGCATTCAGTACTTC. Translation: CSARDPIGRGGIQYF.

This clonotype was observed a handful of times. The CDR3 region is CASSEMGHIQYF. The CDR3 nucleotides are TGCGCCAGCAGTGAGATGGGGCACATTCAGTACTTC. The rearrangement links TRBV10-1 to TRBJ2-4; D possibly corresponds to TRBD1 (5 bases). CDR3 size: 12 residues. Germline V CDR1 and CDR2: WNHNN, SYGVQD (reference sequence). V lost 2 bases, J lost 8 bases, and 7 bases lay in between.

The chain employs TRBV10-2 and TRBJ2-1; unclear D gene. The CDR3 is 14 residues long. The germline gives CDR1 WSHSY, CDR2 SAAADI. V lost 4 bases to trimming and J lost 0 bases, with 7 bases between them. The CDR3 DNA reads TGCGCCAGCAGTGCCCTTCGCTCCTACAATGAGCAGTTCTTC. It translates to CASSALRSYNEQFF.

This clonotype was seen ten or more times. V is TRBV18 and J is TRBJ2-7; D not resolved. CDR1 is KGHSH and CDR2 is LQKENI in the germline V gene. This CDR3 is 13 amino acids long. The V end lost 3 bases, the J end lost 3 bases, and 9 bases lay between the germline ends. CDR3 bases: TGTGCCAGCTCACCGACACTGAACTACGAGCAGTACTTC. It is translated as CASSPTLNYEQYF.